These T cell receptor beta chains were read from a single sample in a study of CD8 T cells in Susac syndrome. TCRdb processed the immunoSEQ multiplex PCR reads anew with MiXCR; each CDR3 protein has one entry. The sample contains fewer than 150,000 distinct CDR3 sequences, nearly 95% of which appear only once. The sample comprised CD8+ T cells from PBMCs. These receptors were obtained from a human donor in good health. The CDR3 runs from the conserved cysteine through the conserved F or W. D genes are given only for firm matches. The size entry is marked missing in some rows and otherwise reads once, few, many or a size class.

TRBJ2-3	-	TRBV3-1	-	TGTGCCAGCAGCCTTAGGGGCTTCGGCTCAGATACGCAGTATTTT	CASSLRGFGSDTQYF
TRBJ2-5	-	TRBV25-1	TRBD2	TGTGCCAGCGGAATGGCGACTAGCGGCGCAGAGACCCAGTACTTC	CASGMATSGAETQYF
TRBJ2-2	-	TRBV9	TRBD1	TGTGCCAGCAGCCCAGGGGGCGGCACCGGGGAGCTGTTTTTT	CASSPGGGTGELFF
TRBJ2-7	once	TRBV29-1	TRBD1	TGCAGCGCGACAGGGGGATCCGGCGAGCAGTACTTC	CSATGGSGEQYF
TRBJ2-1	-	TRBV2	-	TGTGCCAGCAGTGAGTGGCTCTACAATGAGCAGTTCTTC	CASSEWLYNEQFF
TRBJ2-4	-	TRBV29-1	-	TGCAGCGTTGAGTGGCAGGGGTCCCCAAACATTCAGTACTTC	CSVEWQGSPNIQYF
TRBJ2-7	few	TRBV29-1	-	TGCAGCGTAGCCGACGGGTTCTCCTACGAGCAGTACTTC	CSVADGFSYEQYF
TRBJ2-5	-	TRBV19	-	TGTGCCAGTAGTCCCGGTAAAGAGACCCAGTACTTC	CASSPGKETQYF
TRBJ2-2	-	TRBV5-1	TRBD1	TGCGCCAGCAGCGAGTGGACAGGGACCGGGGAGCTGTTTTTT	CASSEWTGTGELFF
TRBJ2-7	-	TRBV27	TRBD2	TGTGCCAGCAGTTTTAGAGCGGGACCCCACGAGCAGTACTTC	CASSFRAGPHEQYF
TRBJ2-2	-	TRBV7-9	TRBD1	TGTGCCAGCGAGGGGACAGGGATAAACACCGGGGAGCTGTTTTTT	CASEGTGINTGELFF
TRBJ1-5	-	TRBV19	-	TGTGCCAGTAGTCTCGGTTTTCAGCCCCAGCATTTT	CASSLGFQPQHF
TRBJ2-2	-	TRBV20-1	TRBD2	TGCAGTGCTTCTAGCGGGATGTTGCCCGGGGAGCTGTTTTTT	CSASSGMLPGELFF
TRBJ1-1	-	TRBV25-1	-	TGTGCCAGCTCCATGGGGCATGAAGCTTTCTTT	CASSMGHEAFF
TRBJ1-1	-	TRBV20-1	-	TGCAGTGCTAGAGATTGGGAGAACACTGAAGCTTTCTTT	CSARDWENTEAFF
TRBJ1-5	-	TRBV19	-	TGTGCCACCTCTGGACAGCCCAATCAGCCCCAGCATTTT	CATSGQPNQPQHF
TRBJ1-5	-	TRBV6-9	-	TGTGCCAGCAGTTATATCGGGGGGAGTTGTCAGCCCCAGCATTTT	CASSYIGGSCQPQHF
TRBJ2-5	-	TRBV28	TRBD1	TGTGCCAGCAGTTTCCCACTACGGACAGGCCAAGAGACCCAGTACTTC	CASSFPLRTGQETQYF
TRBJ2-4	once	TRBV20-1	-	TGCAGTGCGATAGTCCAGGGGAAAAACATTCAGTACTTC	CSAIVQGKNIQYF
TRBJ2-1	-	TRBV7-9	TRBD1	TGTGCCACCCGACAGGGGTTGCCTGAGCAGTTCTTC	CATRQGLPEQFF